The 6 T cell receptor beta chains given below trace back to one sample, sequenced in a study of graft-versus-host responses after intestinal transplantation. The data were produced by immunoSEQ multiplex PCR, yet TCRdb's version contains in-frame clones alone and is incomplete. The data contain some 39,000 clones, under 90% of them singletons. The sample in question was PBMCs, obtained almost 270 days after transplant. These receptors all come from a human patient who received an intestinal transplant, so some T cells may come from the graft donor.

This chain joins TRBV19 and TRBJ2-2; maybe TRBD1 (6 bases). The CDR3 runs to 13 residues. The V and J ends lost 6 bases and 3 bases respectively, with 8 bases between them. The germline V gene has CDR1 LNHDA and CDR2 SQIVND (reference sequence). CDR3 nucleotide sequence: TGTGCCAGTAGGGACAGATACACCGGGGAGCTGTTTTTT. This codes for CASRDRYTGELFF. Using reference TRBV19 and TRBJ2-2 for the parts outside the CDR3, the full variable domain is DGGITQSPKYLFRKEGQNVTLSCEQNLNHDAMYWYRQDPGQGLRLIYYSQIVNDFQKGDIAEGYSVSREKKESFPLTVTSAQKNPTAFYLCASRDRYTGELFFGEGSRLTVL.

The rearrangement joins TRBV6-1 to TRBJ1-5, with TRBD1 as a possible D gene (6 bases). The ends were cut back, 6 bases at V and 4 bases at J, with 16 bases in the middle. Germline loops: CDR1 MNHNS, CDR2 SASEGT. The CDR3 spans 15 residues. CDR3 loop: CASSTGSIWNQPQHF. The CDR3 nucleotides read TGTGCCAGCAGCACAGGGTCAATATGGAATCAGCCCCAGCATTTT.

This sequence joins TRBV30 and TRBJ1-1, with D perhaps TRBD1 (6 bases). This CDR3 is 13 amino acids long. Germline assignment: CDR1 GTSNPN and CDR2 SVGIG (reference sequence). Deletions cut 3 bases from V and 6 bases from J, with 14 bases between. The CDR3 region has the DNA TGTGCCTGGAGCCGGGGGCCGGGGGCTGAAGCTTTCTTT. Translated: CAWSRGPGAEAFF.

This chain uses TRBV30 with TRBJ2-2; TRBD2 aligns across 13 bases. The J segment lost 4 bases and the V segment lost 0 bases, leaving 8 bases of the junction unmatched. The CDR3 has 18 amino acids. Per the germline V gene, CDR1 is GTSNPN and CDR2 is SVGIG (reference sequence). The CDR3 nucleotides are TGTGCCTGGAGTGTACGAACTAGCGGGGGGGCCCCCACCGGGGAGCTGTTTTTT. Encoded protein: CAWSVRTSGGAPTGELFF.

This sequence joins TRBV29-1 and TRBJ2-7; TRBD1 agrees at 7 bases. Germline CDR1 and CDR2: SQVTM and ANQGSEA. The CDR3 spans 11 residues. With V trimmed by 7 bases and J by 2 bases, 2 bases remained unmatched. DNA for the CDR3: TGCAGCGCGGGACAGACCTACGAGCAGTACTTC. Translated: CSAGQTYEQYF.

The V gene is TRBV6-1, the J gene TRBJ1-5; D not certain. The CDR3 consists of 14 residues. The ends were cut back, 4 bases at V and 1 base at J, with 8 bases in the middle. The germline gives CDR1 MNHNS, CDR2 SASEGT. The CDR3 spells CASSGDTSNQPQHF. CDR3 bases: TGTGCCAGCAGTGGAGACACAAGCAATCAGCCCCAGCATTTT.